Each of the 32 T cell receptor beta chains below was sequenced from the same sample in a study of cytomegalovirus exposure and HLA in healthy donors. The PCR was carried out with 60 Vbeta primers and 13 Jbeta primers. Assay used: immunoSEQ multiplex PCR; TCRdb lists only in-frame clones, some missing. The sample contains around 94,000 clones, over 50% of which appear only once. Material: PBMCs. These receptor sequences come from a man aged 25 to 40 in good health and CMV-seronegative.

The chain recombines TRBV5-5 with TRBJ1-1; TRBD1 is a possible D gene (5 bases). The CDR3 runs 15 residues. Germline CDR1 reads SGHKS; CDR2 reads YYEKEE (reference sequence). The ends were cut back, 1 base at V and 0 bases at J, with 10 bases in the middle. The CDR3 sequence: CASSLFWGMNTEAFF. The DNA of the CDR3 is TGTGCCAGCAGCTTGTTCTGGGGCATGAACACTGAAGCTTTCTTT.

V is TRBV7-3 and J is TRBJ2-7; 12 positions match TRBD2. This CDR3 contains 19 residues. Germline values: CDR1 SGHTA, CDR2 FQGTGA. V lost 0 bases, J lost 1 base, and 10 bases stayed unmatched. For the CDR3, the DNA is TGTGCCAGCAGCTTAACGGTCTGCCTAGCGGGGGGGAGTTCCTACGAGCAGTACTTC. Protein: CASSLTVCLAGGSSYEQYF. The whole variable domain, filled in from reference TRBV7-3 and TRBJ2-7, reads GAGVSQTPSNKVTEKGKYVELRCDPISGHTALYWYRQSLGQGPEFLIYFQGTGAADDSGLPNDRFFAVRPEGSVSTLKIQRTERGDSAVYLCASSLTVCLAGGSSYEQYFGPGTRLTVT.

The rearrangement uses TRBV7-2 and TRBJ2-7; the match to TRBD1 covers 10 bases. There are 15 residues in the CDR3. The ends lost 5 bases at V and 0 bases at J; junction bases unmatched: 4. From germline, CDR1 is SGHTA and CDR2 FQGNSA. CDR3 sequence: CASSIGTGASYEQYF. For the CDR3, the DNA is TGTGCCAGCAGCATCGGGACAGGGGCCTCCTACGAGCAGTACTTC. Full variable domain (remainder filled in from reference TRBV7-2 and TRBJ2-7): GAGVSQSPSNKVTEKGKDVELRCDPISGHTALYWYRQSLGQGLEFLIYFQGNSAPDKSGLPSDRFSAERTGGSVSTLTIQRTQQEDSAVYLCASSIGTGASYEQYFGPGTRLTVT.

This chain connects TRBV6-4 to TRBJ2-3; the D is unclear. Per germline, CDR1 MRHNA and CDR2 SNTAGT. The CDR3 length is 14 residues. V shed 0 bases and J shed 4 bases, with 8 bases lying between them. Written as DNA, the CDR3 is TGTGCCAGCAGTGACTCAGCCGAGTCAGATACGCAGTATTTT. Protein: CASSDSAESDTQYF.

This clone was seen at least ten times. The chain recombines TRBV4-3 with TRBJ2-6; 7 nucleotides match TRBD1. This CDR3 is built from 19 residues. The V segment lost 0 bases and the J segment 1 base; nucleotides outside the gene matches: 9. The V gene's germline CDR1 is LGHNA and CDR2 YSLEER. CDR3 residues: CASSQDLRGRSSGANVLTF. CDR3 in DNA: TGCGCCAGCAGCCAAGATTTAAGGGGGCGATCGTCTGGGGCCAACGTCCTGACTTTC.

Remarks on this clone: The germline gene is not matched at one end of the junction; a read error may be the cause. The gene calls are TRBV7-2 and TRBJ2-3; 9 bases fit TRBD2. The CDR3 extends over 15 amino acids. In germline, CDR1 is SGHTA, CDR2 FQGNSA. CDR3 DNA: TGTGCCAGCAGCCCCTTCGGGACTAGCAAAGATACGCAGTATTTT. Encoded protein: CASSPFGTSKDTQYF.

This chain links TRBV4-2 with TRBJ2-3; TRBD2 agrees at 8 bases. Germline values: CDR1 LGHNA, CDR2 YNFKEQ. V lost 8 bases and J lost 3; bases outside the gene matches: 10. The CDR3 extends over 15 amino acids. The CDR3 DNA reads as TGTGCCAGCCGTAGCGGGGTGGTGTTGACAGATACGCAGTATTTT. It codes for CASRSGVVLTDTQYF.

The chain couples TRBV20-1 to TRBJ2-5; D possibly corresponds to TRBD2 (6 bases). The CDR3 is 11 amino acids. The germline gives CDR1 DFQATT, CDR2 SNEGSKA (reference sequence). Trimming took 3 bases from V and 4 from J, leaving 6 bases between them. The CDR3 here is CSASGGETQYF. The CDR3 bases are TGCAGTGCTAGCGGGGGAGAGACCCAGTACTTC.

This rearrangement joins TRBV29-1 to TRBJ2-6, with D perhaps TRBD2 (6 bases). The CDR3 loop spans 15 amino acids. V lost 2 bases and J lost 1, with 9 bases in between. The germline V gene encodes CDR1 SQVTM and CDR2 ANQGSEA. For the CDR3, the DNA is TGCAGCGTTGAAACTGGGGGGTCTGGGGCCAACGTCCTGACTTTC. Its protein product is CSVETGGSGANVLTF. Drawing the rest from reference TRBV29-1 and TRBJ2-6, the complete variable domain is SAVISQKPSRDICQRGTSLTIQCQVDSQVTMMFWYRQQPGQSLTLIATANQGSEATYESGFVIDKFPISRPNLTFSTLTVSNMSPEDSSIYLCSVETGGSGANVLTFGAGSRLTVL.

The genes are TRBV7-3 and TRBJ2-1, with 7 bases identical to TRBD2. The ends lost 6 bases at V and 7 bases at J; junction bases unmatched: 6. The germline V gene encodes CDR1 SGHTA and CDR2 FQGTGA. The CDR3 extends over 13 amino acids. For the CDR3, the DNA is TGTGCCAGCAGTTCCATGGGGGGGAATGAGCAGTTCTTC. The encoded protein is CASSSMGGNEQFF.

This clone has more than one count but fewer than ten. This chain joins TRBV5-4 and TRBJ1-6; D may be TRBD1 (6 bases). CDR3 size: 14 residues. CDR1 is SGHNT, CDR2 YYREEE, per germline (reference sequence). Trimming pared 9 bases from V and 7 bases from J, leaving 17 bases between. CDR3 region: CATRIQGTNSPLHF. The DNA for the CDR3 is TGTGCCACCAGGATACAGGGTACCAATTCACCCCTCCACTTT.

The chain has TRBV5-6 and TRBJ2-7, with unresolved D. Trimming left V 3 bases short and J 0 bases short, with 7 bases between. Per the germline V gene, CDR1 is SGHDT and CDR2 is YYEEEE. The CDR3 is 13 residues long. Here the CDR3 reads CASSSRSSYEQYF. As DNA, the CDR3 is TGTGCCAGCAGCTCCCGTAGCTCCTACGAGCAGTACTTC.

This CDR3 is CASSPQGTGPQETQYF. CDR3 bases: TGTGCCAGCAGCCCCCAAGGAACAGGGCCACAAGAGACCCAGTACTTC. J is TRBJ2-5 and V is TRBV9, with a weak D call TRBD1 (6 bases). The germline V and J ends were trimmed by 4 bases and 2 bases, with 18 bases remaining between them. The CDR3 consists of 16 residues. From germline, CDR1 is SGDLS and CDR2 YYNGEE.

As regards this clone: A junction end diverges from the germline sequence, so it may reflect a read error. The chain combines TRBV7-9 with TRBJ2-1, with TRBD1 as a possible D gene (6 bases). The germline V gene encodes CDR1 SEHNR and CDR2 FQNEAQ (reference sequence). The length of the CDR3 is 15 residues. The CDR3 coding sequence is TGTTCCAGCAGCTCCGGGACAAGGGCACGGAATGAGCAGTTCTTC. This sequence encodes CSSSSGTRARNEQFF.

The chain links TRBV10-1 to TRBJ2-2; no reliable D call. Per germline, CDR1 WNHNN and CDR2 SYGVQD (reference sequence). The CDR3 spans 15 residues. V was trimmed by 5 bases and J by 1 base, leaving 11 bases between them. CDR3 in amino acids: CASSSRNENTGELFF. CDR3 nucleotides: TGCGCCAGCAGTAGCAGGAACGAGAACACCGGGGAGCTGTTTTTT.

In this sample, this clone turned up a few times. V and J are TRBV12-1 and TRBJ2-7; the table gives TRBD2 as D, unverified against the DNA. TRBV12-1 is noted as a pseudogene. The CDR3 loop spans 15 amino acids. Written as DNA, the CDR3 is TGTGCCAGCAGCTTTTCAGGAGGCGGTCCCTACGAGCAGTACTTC. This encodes CASSFSGGGPYEQYF.

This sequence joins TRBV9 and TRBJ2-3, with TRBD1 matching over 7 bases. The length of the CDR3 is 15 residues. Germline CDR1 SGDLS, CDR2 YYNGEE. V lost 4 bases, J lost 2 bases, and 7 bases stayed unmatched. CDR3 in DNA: TGTGCCAGCAGCAAGGTACAGGGGACCACAGATACGCAGTATTTT. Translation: CASSKVQGTTDTQYF.

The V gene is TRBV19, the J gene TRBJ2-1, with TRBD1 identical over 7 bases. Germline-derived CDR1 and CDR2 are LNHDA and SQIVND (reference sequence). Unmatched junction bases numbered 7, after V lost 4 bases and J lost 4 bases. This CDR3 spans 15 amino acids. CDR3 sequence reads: CASSKRTGQYNEQFF. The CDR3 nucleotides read TGTGCCAGTAGTAAAAGAACGGGACAGTACAATGAGCAGTTCTTC.

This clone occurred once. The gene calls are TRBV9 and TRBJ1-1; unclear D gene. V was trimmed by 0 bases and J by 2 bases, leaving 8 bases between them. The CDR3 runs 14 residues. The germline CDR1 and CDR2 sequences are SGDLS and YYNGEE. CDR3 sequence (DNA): TGTGCCAGCAGCGTAGGAGGAGCTAACACTGAAGCTTTCTTT. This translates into CASSVGGANTEAFF.

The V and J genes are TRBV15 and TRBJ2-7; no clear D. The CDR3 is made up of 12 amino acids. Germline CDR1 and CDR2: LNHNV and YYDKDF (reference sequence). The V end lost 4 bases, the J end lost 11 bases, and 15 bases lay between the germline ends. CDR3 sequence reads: CATSTPKADKYF. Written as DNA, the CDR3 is TGTGCCACCAGCACCCCGAAGGCAGACAAGTACTTC.

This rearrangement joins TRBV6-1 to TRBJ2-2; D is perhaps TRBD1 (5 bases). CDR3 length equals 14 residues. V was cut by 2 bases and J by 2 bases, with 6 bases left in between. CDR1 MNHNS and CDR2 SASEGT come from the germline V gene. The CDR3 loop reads CASSEWTNTGELFF. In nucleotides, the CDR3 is TGTGCCAGCAGTGAATGGACAAACACCGGGGAGCTGTTTTTT.

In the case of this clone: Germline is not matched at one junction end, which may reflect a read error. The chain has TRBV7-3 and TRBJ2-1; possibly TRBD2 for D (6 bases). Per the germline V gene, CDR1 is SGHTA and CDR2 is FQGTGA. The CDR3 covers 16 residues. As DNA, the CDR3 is TGTTCCAGCAGCCCCACCGGGACTTCCCAGAGGGGTGAGCAGTTCTTC. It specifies CSSSPTGTSQRGEQFF. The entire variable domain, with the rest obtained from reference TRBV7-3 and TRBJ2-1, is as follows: GAGVSQTPSNKVTEKGKYVELRCDPISGHTALYWYRQSLGQGPEFLIYFQGTGAADDSGLPNDRFFAVRPEGSVSTLKIQRTERGDSAVYLCSSSPTGTSQRGEQFFGPGTRLTVL.

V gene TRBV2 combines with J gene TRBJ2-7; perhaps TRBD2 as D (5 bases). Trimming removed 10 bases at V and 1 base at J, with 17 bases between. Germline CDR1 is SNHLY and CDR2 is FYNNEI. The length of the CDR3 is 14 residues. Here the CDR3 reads CAMDSVAVSYEQYF. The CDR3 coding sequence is TGTGCCATGGACTCGGTAGCTGTATCCTACGAGCAGTACTTC.

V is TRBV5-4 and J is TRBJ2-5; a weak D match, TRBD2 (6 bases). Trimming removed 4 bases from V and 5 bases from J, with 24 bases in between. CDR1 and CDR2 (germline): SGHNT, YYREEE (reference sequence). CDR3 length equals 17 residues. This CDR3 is CASSANMRGDMGETQYF. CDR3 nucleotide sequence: TGTGCCAGCAGCGCAAATATGCGGGGCGACATGGGGGAGACCCAGTACTTC.

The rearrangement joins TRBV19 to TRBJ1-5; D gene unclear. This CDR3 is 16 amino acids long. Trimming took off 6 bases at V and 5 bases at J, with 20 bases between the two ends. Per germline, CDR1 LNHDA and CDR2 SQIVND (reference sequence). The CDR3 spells CASSDLTGSWDQPQHF. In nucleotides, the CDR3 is TGTGCCAGTAGCGACCTGACTGGCTCCTGGGATCAGCCCCAGCATTTT.

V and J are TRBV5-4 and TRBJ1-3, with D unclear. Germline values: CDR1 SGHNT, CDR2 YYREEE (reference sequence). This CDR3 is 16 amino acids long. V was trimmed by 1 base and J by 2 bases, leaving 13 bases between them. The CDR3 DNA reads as TGTGCCAGCAGCTTGAATCGCGGCGGGGCTGGAAACACCATATATTTT. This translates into CASSLNRGGAGNTIYF.

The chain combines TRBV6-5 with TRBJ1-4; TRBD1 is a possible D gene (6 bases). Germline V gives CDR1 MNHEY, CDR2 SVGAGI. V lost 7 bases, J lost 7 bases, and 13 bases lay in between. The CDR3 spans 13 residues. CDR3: CASKRGAGEKLFF. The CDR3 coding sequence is TGTGCCAGCAAACGGGGGGCAGGTGAAAAACTGTTTTTT.

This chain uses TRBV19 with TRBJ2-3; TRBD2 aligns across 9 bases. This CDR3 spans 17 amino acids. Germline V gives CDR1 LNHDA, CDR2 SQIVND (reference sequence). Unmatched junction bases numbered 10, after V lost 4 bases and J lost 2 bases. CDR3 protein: CASSRLPAGGITDTQYF. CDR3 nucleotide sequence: TGTGCCAGTAGTAGGCTTCCAGCGGGGGGAATCACAGATACGCAGTATTTT.

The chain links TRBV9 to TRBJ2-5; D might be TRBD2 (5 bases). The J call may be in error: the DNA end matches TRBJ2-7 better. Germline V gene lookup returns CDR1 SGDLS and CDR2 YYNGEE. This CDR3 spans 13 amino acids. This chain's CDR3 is CASSLEGSYEQYF. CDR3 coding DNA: TGTGCCAGCAGCCTCGAGGGCTCCTACGAGCAGTACTTC.

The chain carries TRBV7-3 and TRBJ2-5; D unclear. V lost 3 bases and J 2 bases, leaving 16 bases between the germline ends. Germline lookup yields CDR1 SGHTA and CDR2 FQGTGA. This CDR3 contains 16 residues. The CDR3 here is CASSFGVASFQETQYF. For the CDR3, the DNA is TGTGCCAGCAGCTTCGGTGTTGCGTCATTTCAAGAGACCCAGTACTTC.

The CDR3 bases are TGTGCCAGCATAAGTGGGGCAGGGTTTGGCTACACCTTC. This translates into CASISGAGFGYTF. The chain couples TRBV2 to TRBJ1-2; D might be TRBD1 (5 bases). This CDR3 has 13 residues. V gave up 7 bases and J gave up 7 bases, with 16 bases separating them. Germline assignment: CDR1 SNHLY and CDR2 FYNNEI. The whole variable domain, filled in from reference TRBV2 and TRBJ1-2, reads EPEVTQTPSHQVTQMGQEVILRCVPISNHLYFYWYRQILGQKVEFLVSFYNNEISEKSEIFDDQFSVERPDGSNFTLKIRSTKLEDSAMYFCASISGAGFGYTFGSGTRLTVV.

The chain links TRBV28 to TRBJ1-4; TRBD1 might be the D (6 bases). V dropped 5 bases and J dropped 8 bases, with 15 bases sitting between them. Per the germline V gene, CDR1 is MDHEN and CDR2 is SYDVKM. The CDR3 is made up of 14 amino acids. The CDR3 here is CASSARDRFEKLFF. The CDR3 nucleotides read TGTGCCAGCAGTGCCCGTGACAGGTTCGAAAAACTGTTTTTT.